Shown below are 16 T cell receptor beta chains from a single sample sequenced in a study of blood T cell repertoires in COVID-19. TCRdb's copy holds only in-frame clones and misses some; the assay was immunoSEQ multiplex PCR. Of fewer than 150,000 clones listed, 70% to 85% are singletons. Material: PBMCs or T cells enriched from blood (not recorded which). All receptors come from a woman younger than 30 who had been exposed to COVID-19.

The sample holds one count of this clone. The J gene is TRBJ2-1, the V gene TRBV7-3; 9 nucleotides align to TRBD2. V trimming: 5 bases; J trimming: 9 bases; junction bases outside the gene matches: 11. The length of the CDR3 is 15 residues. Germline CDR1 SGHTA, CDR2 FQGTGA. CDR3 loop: CASSLASGNYIEQFF. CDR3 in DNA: TGTGCCAGCAGCCTAGCTAGCGGGAACTATATTGAGCAGTTCTTC.

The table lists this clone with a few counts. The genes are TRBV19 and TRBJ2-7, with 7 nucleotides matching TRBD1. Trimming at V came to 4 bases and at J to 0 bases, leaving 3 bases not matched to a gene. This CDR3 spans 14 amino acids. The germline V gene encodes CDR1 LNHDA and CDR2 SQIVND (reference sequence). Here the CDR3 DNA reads TGTGCCAGTAGTACGACAGGGAGCTCCTACGAGCAGTACTTC. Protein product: CASSTTGSSYEQYF. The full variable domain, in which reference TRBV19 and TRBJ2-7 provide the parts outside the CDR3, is DGGITQSPKYLFRKEGQNVTLSCEQNLNHDAMYWYRQDPGQGLRLIYYSQIVNDFQKGDIAEGYSVSREKKESFPLTVTSAQKNPTAFYLCASSTTGSSYEQYFGPGTRLTVT.

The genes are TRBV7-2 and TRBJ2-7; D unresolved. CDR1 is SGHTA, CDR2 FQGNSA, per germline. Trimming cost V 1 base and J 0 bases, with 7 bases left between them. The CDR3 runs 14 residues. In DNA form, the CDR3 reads TGTGCCAGCAGCTTAGGCGGAGACTCCTACGAGCAGTACTTC. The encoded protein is CASSLGGDSYEQYF.

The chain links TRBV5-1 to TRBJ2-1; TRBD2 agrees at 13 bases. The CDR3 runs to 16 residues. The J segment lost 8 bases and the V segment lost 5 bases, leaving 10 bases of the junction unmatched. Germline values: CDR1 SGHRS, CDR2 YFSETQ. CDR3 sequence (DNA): TGCGCCAGCAGAGATGGACTAGCGGGAGATTTCGATGAGCAGTTCTTC. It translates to CASRDGLAGDFDEQFF.

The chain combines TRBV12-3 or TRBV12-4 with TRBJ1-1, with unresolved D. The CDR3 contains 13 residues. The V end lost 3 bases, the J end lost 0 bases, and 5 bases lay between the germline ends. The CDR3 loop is CASSLEVNTEAFF. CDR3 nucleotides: TGTGCCAGCAGTTTGGAGGTGAACACTGAAGCTTTCTTT.

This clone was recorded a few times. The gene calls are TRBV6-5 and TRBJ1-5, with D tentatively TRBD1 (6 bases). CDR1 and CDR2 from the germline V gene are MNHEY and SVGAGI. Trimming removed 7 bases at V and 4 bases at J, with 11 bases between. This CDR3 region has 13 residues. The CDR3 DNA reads TGTGCCAGCATCCCGCAGGGGAATCAGCCCCAGCATTTT. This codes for CASIPQGNQPQHF.

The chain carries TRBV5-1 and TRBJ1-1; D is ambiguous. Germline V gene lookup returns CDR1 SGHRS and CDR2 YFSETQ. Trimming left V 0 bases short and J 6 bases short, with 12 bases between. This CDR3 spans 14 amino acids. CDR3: CASSLAPGSPEAFF. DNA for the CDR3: TGCGCCAGCAGCTTGGCCCCGGGGTCCCCTGAAGCTTTCTTT.

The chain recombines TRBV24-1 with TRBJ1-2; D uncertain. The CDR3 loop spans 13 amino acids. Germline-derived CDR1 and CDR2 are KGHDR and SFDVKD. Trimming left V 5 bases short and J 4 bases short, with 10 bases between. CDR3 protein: CATSAGSGYGYTF. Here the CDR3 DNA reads TGTGCCACCAGTGCGGGTTCGGGCTATGGCTACACCTTC.

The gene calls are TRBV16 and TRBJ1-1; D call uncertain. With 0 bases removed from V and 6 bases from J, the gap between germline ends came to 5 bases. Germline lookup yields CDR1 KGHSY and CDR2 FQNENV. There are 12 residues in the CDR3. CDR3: CASSQSSPEAFF. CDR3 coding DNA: TGTGCCAGCAGCCAATCGTCTCCTGAAGCTTTCTTT.

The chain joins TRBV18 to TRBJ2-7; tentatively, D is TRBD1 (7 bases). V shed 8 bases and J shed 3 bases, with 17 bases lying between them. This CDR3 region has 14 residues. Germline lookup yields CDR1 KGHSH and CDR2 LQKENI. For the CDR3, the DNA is TGTGCCAGCGCAGCTGCGGGGACAGACTACGAGCAGTACTTC. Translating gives CASAAAGTDYEQYF. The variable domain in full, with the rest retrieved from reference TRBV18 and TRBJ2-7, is NAGVMQNPRHLVRRRGQEARLRCSPMKGHSHVYWYRQLPEEGLKFMVYLQKENIIDESGMPKERFSAEFPKEGPSILRIQQVVRGDSAAYFCASAAAGTDYEQYFGPGTRLTVT.

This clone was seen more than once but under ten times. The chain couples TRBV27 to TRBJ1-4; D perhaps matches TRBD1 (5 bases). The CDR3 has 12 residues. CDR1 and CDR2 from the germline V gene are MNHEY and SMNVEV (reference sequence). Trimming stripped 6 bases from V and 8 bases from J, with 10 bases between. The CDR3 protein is CASRGLGEKLFF. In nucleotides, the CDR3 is TGTGCCAGCAGGGGGCTGGGGGAAAAACTGTTTTTT. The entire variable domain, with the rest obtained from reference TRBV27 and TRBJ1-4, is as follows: EAQVTQNPRYLITVTGKKLTVTCSQNMNHEYMSWYRQDPGLGLRQIYYSMNVEVTDKGDVPEGYKVSRKEKRNFPLILESPSPNQTSLYFCASRGLGEKLFFGSGTQLSVL.

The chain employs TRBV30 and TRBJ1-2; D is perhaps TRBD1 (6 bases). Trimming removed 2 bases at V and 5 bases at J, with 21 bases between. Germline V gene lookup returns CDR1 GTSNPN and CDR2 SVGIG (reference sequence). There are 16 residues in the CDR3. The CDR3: CAWSPPMDRRFYGYTF. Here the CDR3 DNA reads TGTGCCTGGAGTCCCCCGATGGACAGAAGATTTTATGGCTACACCTTC.

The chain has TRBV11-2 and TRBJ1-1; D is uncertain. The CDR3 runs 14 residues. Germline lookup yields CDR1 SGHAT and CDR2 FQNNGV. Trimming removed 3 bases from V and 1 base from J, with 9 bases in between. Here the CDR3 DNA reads TGTGCCAGCAGCTTTACAGCTTCGAACACTGAAGCTTTCTTT. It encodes CASSFTASNTEAFF.

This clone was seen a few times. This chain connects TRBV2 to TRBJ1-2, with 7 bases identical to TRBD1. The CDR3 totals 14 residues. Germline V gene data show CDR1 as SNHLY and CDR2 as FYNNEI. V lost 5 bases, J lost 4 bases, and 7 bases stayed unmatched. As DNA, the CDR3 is TGTGCCAGCAGTTCCGACAGGGCTAGCTATGGCTACACCTTC. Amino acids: CASSSDRASYGYTF.

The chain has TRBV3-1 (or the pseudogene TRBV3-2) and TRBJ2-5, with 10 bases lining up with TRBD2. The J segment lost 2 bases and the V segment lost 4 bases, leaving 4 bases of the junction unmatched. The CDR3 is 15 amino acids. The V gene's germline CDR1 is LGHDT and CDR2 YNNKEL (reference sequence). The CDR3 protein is CASSPWTSGQETQYF. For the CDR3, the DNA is TGTGCCAGCAGCCCATGGACTAGCGGACAAGAGACCCAGTACTTC.

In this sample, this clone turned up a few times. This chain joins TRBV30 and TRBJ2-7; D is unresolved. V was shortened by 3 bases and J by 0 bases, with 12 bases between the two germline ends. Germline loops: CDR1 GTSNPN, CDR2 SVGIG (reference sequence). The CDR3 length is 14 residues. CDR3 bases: TGTGCCTGGAGGAAAAGCGTGAGCTCCTACGAGCAGTACTTC. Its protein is CAWRKSVSSYEQYF.